The 11 T cell receptor beta chains reported below all come from one sample, sequenced in a study of PD-1 blockade in classical Hodgkin lymphoma (dated by TCRdb to about 2020). The label giving this sample's time point can be read as: cycle 4 day 1 (C4D1), after about 6 weeks of nivolumab. Every trial patient had relapsed following autologous stem cell transplantation, and prior brentuximab vedotin exposure was what differed among cohorts A, B and C. Library preparation employed the immunoSEQ multiplex PCR assay. Here the immuneACCESS table is served through TCRdb, limited to in-frame sequences with V and J called. Missing clones are a known gap in these copies; in checked studies unresolved V genes cover under half, and the rest lacks a known reason. In all, the sample holds 20,000 to 30,000 clones, and around 84% of those were seen once. The top ten clones comprise around 6.2% of the sample. This material consisted of peripheral blood mononuclear cells (PBMCs), taken before the fourth cycle of nivolumab. The receptors derive from a human donor with classical Hodgkin lymphoma.

The V call is TRBV19, the J call TRBJ2-1, with 8 bases aligning to TRBD2. The CDR3 has 16 amino acids. The germline CDR1 and CDR2 sequences are LNHDA and SQIVND (reference sequence). V shed 3 bases, J shed 4 bases, and the junction held 8 bases outside the gene matches. The CDR3 nucleotides read TGTGCCAGTAGTATCTTGGCGGGAGGCATTTACAATGAGCAGTTCTTC. Residues: CASSILAGGIYNEQFF.

The J gene is TRBJ2-2, the V gene TRBV11-3; TRBD1 aligns across 7 bases. Germline CDR1 is SGHNT and CDR2 is YENEEA. Unmatched junction bases numbered 8, after V lost 7 bases and J lost 0 bases. This CDR3 spans 16 amino acids. CDR3: CASTTLGTANTGELFF. DNA of the CDR3: TGTGCCAGCACCACCCTCGGGACAGCGAACACCGGGGAGCTGTTTTTT.

The chain links TRBV9 to TRBJ2-3; possibly TRBD1 for D (5 bases). CDR3 length equals 14 residues. The germline gives CDR1 SGDLS, CDR2 YYNGEE. Trimming pared 3 bases from V and 0 bases from J, leaving 8 bases between. CDR3 protein: CASSGRGSTDTQYF. CDR3 sequence (DNA): TGTGCCAGCAGCGGTAGGGGTAGCACAGATACGCAGTATTTT. The variable domain in full, with the rest retrieved from reference TRBV9 and TRBJ2-3, is DSGVTQTPKHLITATGQRVTLRCSPRSGDLSVYWYQQSLDQGLQFLIQYYNGEERAKGNILERFSAQQFPDLHSELNLSSLELGDSALYFCASSGRGSTDTQYFGPGTRLTVL.

This sequence joins TRBV7-2 and TRBJ1-3; no definite D call. The V end was cut by 4 bases, the J end by 4 bases, with 2 bases between. Germline CDR1 reads SGHTA; CDR2 reads FQGNSA. The CDR3 runs to 11 residues. The CDR3 spells CASSSGNTIYF. The CDR3 DNA follows: TGTGCCAGCAGCTCAGGAAACACCATATATTTT.

The chain carries TRBV2 and TRBJ1-5; D gene ambiguous. Germline-derived CDR1 and CDR2 are SNHLY and FYNNEI. Trimming left V 3 bases short and J 0 bases short, with 9 bases between. The CDR3 sequence is 15 residues long. The CDR3 DNA reads TGTGCCAGCAGTGACGAGGCAGGTAGCAATCAGCCCCAGCATTTT. This codes for CASSDEAGSNQPQHF.

The chain is built from TRBV2 and TRBJ1-1; 9 positions agree with TRBD1. Germline CDR1 reads SNHLY; CDR2 reads FYNNEI. This CDR3 is built from 13 residues. Trimming took 6 bases from V and 4 from J; bases not matched to a gene: 3. The CDR3 loop reads CASRRDRATEAFF. CDR3 nucleotide sequence: TGTGCCAGCAGGCGGGACAGGGCCACTGAAGCTTTCTTT. The entire variable domain, with the rest obtained from reference TRBV2 and TRBJ1-1, is as follows: EPEVTQTPSHQVTQMGQEVILRCVPISNHLYFYWYRQILGQKVEFLVSFYNNEISEKSEIFDDQFSVERPDGSNFTLKIRSTKLEDSAMYFCASRRDRATEAFFGQGTRLTVV.

The V and J genes are TRBV28 and TRBJ2-2, with 7 bases fitting TRBD2. Trimming cost V 4 bases and J 6 bases; bases outside gene matches: 8. Germline V gene lookup returns CDR1 MDHEN and CDR2 SYDVKM. There are 15 residues in the CDR3. DNA for the CDR3: TGTGCCAGCAGTTATGTAGCGGGCGGGGCCGGGGAGCTGTTTTTT. It yields the protein CASSYVAGGAGELFF.

The chain has TRBV5-6 and TRBJ2-7, with 8 bases lining up with TRBD2. The germline V gene has CDR1 SGHDT and CDR2 YYEEEE. Trimming took 0 bases from V and 7 from J; bases not matched to a gene: 6. This CDR3 contains 14 residues. The CDR3 DNA sequence: TGTGCCAGCAGCTTGGGATTGGTAGCGGGAGAGCAGTACTTC. As protein: CASSLGLVAGEQYF. The variable domain in full, completed from reference TRBV5-6 and TRBJ2-7, reads DAGVTQSPTHLIKTRGQQVTLRCSPKSGHDTVSWYQQALGQGPQFIFQYYEEEERQRGNFPDRFSGHQFPNYSSELNVNALLLGDSALYLCASSLGLVAGEQYFGPGTRLTVT.

The chain is built from TRBV2 and TRBJ1-5; D may be TRBD1 (5 bases). The CDR3 runs 13 residues. Trimming shortened V by 4 bases and J by 1 base, and 5 bases separated the two germline ends. Germline V gives CDR1 SNHLY, CDR2 FYNNEI. The CDR3 sequence: CASSGDSNQPQHF. DNA of the CDR3: TGTGCCAGCAGTGGGGACAGCAATCAGCCCCAGCATTTT.

The chain joins TRBV27 to TRBJ2-2, with a possible D match to TRBD2 (6 bases). Germline V gives CDR1 MNHEY, CDR2 SMNVEV (reference sequence). Trimming took off 8 bases at V and 3 bases at J, with 22 bases between the two ends. The CDR3 sequence is 17 residues long. In nucleotides, the CDR3 is TGTGCCAGCTGCCCCCTTGGGACTCCCGCCCACACCGGGGAGCTGTTTTTT. It codes for CASCPLGTPAHTGELFF.

V usage is TRBV2 and J usage is TRBJ1-1; D unclear. Germline V CDR1 and CDR2: SNHLY, FYNNEI. The ends were cut back, 1 base at V and 5 bases at J, with 11 bases in the middle. This CDR3 region has 14 residues. The CDR3, as DNA: TGTGCCAGCAGTGAAGAGAGTACTGGGACTGAAGCTTTCTTT. Protein sequence: CASSEESTGTEAFF.